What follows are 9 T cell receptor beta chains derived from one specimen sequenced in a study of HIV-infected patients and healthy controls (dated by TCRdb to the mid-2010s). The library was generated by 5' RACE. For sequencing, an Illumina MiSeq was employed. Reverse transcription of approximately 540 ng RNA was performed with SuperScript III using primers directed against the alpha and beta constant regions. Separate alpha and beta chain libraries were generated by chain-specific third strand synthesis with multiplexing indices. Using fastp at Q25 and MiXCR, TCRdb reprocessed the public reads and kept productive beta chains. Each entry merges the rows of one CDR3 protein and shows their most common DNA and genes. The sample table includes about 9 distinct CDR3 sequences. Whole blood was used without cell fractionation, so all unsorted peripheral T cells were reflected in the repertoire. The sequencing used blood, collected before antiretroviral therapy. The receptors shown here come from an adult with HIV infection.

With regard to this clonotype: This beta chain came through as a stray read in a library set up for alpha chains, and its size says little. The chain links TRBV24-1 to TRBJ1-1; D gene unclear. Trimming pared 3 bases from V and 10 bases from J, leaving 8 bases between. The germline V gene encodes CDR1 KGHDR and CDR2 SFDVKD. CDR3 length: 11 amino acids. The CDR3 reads CATSDGVRAFF. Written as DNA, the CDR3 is TGTGCCACCAGTGATGGGGTTAGAGCTTTCTTT.

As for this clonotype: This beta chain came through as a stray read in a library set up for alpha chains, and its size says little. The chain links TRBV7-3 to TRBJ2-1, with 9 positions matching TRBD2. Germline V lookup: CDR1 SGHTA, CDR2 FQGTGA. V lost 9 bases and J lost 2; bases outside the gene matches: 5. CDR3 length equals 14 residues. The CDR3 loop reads CASKAGGPYNEQFF. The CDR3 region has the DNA TGTGCCAGTAAAGCGGGGGGCCCCTACAATGAGCAGTTCTTC.

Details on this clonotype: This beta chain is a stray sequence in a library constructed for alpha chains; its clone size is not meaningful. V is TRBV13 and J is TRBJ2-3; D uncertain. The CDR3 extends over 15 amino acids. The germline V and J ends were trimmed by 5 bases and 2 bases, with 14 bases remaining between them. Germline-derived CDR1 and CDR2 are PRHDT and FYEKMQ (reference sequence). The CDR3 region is CASSPPGRTTDTQYF. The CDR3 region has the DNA TGTGCCAGCAGCCCACCTGGAAGAACCACAGATACGCAGTATTTT.

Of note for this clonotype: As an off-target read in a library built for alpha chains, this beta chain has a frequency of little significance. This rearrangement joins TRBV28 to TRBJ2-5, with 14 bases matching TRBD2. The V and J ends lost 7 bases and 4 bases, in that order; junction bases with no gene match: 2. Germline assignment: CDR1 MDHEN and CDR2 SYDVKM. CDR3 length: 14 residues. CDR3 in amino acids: CASTGLAGGETQYF. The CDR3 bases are TGTGCCAGCACCGGACTAGCGGGGGGAGAGACCCAGTACTTC.

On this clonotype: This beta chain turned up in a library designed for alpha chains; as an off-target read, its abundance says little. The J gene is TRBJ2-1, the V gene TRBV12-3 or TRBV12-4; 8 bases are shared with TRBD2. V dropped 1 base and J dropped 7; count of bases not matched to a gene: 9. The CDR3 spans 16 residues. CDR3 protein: CASSLGGGGPFNEQFF. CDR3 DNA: TGTGCCAGCAGTTTAGGGGGCGGGGGGCCCTTTAATGAGCAGTTCTTC.

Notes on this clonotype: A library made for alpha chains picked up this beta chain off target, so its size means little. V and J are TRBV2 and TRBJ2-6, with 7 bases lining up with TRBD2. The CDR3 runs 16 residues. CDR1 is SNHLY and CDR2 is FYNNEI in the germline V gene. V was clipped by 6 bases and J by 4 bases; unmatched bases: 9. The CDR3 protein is CASSQGLSLGANVLTF. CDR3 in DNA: TGTGCCAGCAGCCAGGGACTATCTCTGGGGGCCAACGTCCTGACTTTC. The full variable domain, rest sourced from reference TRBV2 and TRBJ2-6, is EPEVTQTPSHQVTQMGQEVILRCVPISNHLYFYWYRQILGQKVEFLVSFYNNEISEKSEIFDDQFSVERPDGSNFTLKIRSTKLEDSAMYFCASSQGLSLGANVLTFGAGSRLTVL.

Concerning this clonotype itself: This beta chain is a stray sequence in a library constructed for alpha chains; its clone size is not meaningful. CDR3 protein: CASSYGSPSSYNEQFF. CDR3 DNA: TGTGCCAGCAGTTATGGTAGCCCAAGCTCCTACAATGAGCAGTTCTTC. This chain joins TRBV6-2 or TRBV6-3 and TRBJ2-1; no clear D. CDR1 and CDR2 (germline): MNHEY, SVGEGT. Trimming took 3 bases from V and 0 from J, leaving 12 bases between them. The CDR3 length is 16 residues.

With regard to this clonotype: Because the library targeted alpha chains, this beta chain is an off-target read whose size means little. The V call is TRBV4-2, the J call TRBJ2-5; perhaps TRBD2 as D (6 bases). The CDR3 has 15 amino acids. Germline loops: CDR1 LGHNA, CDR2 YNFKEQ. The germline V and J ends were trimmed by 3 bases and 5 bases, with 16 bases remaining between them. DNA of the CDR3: TGTGCCAGCAGCCACTCCGGGTCCGGAGGGGAGACCCAGTACTTC. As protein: CASSHSGSGGETQYF.

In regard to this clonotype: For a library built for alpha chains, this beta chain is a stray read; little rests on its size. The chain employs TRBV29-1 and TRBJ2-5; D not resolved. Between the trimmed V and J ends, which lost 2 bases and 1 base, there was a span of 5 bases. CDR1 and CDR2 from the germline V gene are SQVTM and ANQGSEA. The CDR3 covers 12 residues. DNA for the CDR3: TGCAGCGTTGAACCTAGCCAAGAGACCCAGTACTTC. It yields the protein CSVEPSQETQYF.